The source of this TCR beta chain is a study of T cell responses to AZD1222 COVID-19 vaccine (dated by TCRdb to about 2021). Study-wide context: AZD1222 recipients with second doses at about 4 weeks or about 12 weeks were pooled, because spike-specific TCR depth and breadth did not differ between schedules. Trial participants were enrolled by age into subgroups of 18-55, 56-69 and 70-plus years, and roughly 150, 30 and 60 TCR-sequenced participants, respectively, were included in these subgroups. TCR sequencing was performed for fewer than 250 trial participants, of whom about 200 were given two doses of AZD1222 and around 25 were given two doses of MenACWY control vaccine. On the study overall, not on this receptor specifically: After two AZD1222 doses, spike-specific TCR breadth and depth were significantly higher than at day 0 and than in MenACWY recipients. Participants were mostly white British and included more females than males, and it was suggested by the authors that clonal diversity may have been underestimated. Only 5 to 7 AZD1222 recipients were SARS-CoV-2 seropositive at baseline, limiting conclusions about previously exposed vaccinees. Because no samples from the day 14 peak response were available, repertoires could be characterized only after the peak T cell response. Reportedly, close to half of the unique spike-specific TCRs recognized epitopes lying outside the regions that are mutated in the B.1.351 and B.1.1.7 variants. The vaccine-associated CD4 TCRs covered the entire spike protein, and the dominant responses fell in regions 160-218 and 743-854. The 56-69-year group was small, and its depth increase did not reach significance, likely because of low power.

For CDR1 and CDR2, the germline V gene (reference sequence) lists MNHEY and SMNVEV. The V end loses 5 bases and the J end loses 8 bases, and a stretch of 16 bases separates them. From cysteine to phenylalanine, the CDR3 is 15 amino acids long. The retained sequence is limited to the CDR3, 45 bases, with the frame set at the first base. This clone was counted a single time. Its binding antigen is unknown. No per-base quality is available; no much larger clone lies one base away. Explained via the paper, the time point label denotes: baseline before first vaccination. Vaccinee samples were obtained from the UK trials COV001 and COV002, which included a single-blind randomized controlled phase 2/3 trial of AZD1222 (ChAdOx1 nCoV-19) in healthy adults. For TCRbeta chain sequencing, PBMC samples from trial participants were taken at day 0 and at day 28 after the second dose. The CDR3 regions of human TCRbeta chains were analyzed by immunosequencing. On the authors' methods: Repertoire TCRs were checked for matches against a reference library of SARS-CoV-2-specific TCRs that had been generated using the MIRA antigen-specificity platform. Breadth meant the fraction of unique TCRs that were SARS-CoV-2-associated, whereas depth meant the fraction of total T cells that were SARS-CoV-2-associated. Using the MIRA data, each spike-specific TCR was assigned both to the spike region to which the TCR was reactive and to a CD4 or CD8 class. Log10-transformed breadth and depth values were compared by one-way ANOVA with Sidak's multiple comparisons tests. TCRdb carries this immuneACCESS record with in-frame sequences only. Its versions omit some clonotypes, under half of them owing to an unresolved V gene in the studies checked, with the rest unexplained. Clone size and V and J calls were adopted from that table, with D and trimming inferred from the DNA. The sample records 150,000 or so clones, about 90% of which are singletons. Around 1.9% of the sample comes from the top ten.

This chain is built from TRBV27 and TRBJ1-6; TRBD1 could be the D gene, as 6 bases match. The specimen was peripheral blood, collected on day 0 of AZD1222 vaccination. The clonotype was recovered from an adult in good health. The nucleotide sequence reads TGTGCCAGCAGTGCCGTGGGGGGCTGGGATTCACCCCTCCACTTT. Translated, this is CASSAVGGWDSPLHF.